The clone carrying this TCR beta chain was counted a few times. The antigen remains undetermined. The authors split each subset's genomic DNA evenly across several immunoSEQ plates. Generated by immunoSEQ multiplex PCR, the TCRdb table keeps only in-frame clones and is missing some. This table has roughly 700,000 clones, 74% appearing once. This CDR3 has 18 residues. V was cut by 7 bases and J by 0 bases, with 24 bases left in between. Germline V gives CDR1 SNHLY, CDR2 FYNNEI. This sample was included in a study of shared clonotypes between healthy human individuals. Study outcomes and limitations: The study found approximately 5% of naive CD4 clonotypes shared across several donors. Only blood was sampled, and tissue TCR repertoires likely differ from blood ones.

The sample taken for sequencing was memory CD4+ T cells sorted from blood. Subset meaning: CD45RA-negative fraction. This sequence was found in a woman in her twenties or thirties in good health. The J gene is TRBJ1-2, the V gene TRBV2; the D gene is possibly TRBD1 (6 bases). The CDR3 reads CASTEFSGIQGSNYGYTF. In DNA, the CDR3 is TGTGCCAGCACTGAGTTCTCTGGTATTCAGGGGTCTAACTATGGCTACACCTTC.